Shown below are 21 T cell receptor beta chains from a single sample sequenced in a study of monozygotic twins with inflammatory bowel disease. TCRdb reprocessed the 5' RACE reads and keeps a single row for each CDR3 protein, giving no DNA. Recorded for this sample: fewer than 200,000 distinct CDR3 sequences. Sequences were obtained from blood. Every receptor here comes from a human donor with ulcerative colitis or Crohn's disease, or a healthy co-twin of an affected twin (not recorded which).

The chain carries TRBV28 and TRBJ1-3. This CDR3 has 15 residues. Germline CDR1 reads MDHEN; CDR2 reads SYDVKM. This CDR3 reads CASTPPVASGNTIYF.

The chain carries TRBV4-2 and TRBJ1-1; TCRdb selects TRBD1, and the lack of DNA leaves this call unchecked. From germline, CDR1 is LGHNA and CDR2 YNFKEQ. The CDR3 covers 16 residues. CDR3 residues: CASSQVSRGLATEAFF.

J is TRBJ2-6 and V is TRBV20-1. CDR3 size: 14 residues. Germline-derived CDR1 and CDR2 are DFQATT and SNEGSKA (reference sequence). This chain's CDR3 is CSAPTVFGANVLTF.

This chain uses TRBV27 with TRBJ1-1; without DNA, the TCRdb call of TRBD1 cannot be checked. Germline V gene data show CDR1 as MNHEY and CDR2 as SMNVEV (reference sequence). The CDR3 length is 17 residues. CDR3 region: CASTSFRQGARNTEAFF.

The chain carries TRBV9 and TRBJ2-3. Germline V gives CDR1 SGDLS, CDR2 YYNGEE. The CDR3 contains 15 residues. This CDR3 reads CASSVTSDSTDTQYF.

The V gene is TRBV24-1, the J gene TRBJ2-1; TCRdb calls TRBD2, which cannot be checked without DNA. Germline V gene lookup returns CDR1 KGHDR and CDR2 SFDVKD. The CDR3 is 16 residues long. CDR3: CATSMVSGGARDEQFF.

This chain connects TRBV4-2 to TRBJ1-2; the TRBD1 assignment by TCRdb is unverifiable without DNA. Germline CDR1 reads LGHNA; CDR2 reads YNFKEQ. This CDR3 comprises 14 residues. CDR3 sequence reads: CASSGSRANYGYTF.

This chain connects TRBV5-1 to TRBJ2-7; the D call from TCRdb, TRBD2, cannot be confirmed without DNA. The CDR3 length is 14 residues. Germline V CDR1 and CDR2: SGHRS, YFSETQ. The CDR3 loop reads CASSLGGETYEQYF.

The chain uses TRBV12-3 or TRBV12-4 and TRBJ2-2; TCRdb calls TRBD1, which cannot be checked without DNA. This CDR3 is 19 amino acids long. CDR3 loop: CASRDPGRGLVAVTGELFF.

This chain uses TRBV9 with TRBJ2-1; TCRdb's D gene call, TRBD1, goes unchecked for lack of DNA. CDR1 and CDR2 (germline): SGDLS, YYNGEE. The CDR3 contains 13 residues. The chain's CDR3 is CASSSWDYNEQFF. The variable domain in full, with the rest retrieved from reference TRBV9 and TRBJ2-1, is DSGVTQTPKHLITATGQRVTLRCSPRSGDLSVYWYQQSLDQGLQFLIQYYNGEERAKGNILERFSAQQFPDLHSELNLSSLELGDSALYFCASSSWDYNEQFFGPGTRLTVL.

V usage is TRBV29-1 and J usage is TRBJ2-5; as DNA is missing, the TRBD1 call by TCRdb cannot be tested. The CDR3 runs 12 residues. Germline CDR1 is SQVTM and CDR2 is ANQGSEA. The CDR3 loop is CSVQTGVETQYF.

This rearrangement joins TRBV7-2 to TRBJ1-6. The CDR3 contains 16 residues. Germline V CDR1 and CDR2: SGHTA, FQGNSA. The CDR3 region is CASSLDTLASGSPLHF.

The chain has TRBV2 and TRBJ2-5. Germline V gene sequence: CDR1 SNHLY, CDR2 FYNNEI. The CDR3 is made up of 11 amino acids. The CDR3 loop reads CASGRQETQYF.

The chain carries TRBV27 and TRBJ1-5; checking the TCRdb D call of TRBD1 is not possible without DNA. The germline gives CDR1 MNHEY, CDR2 SMNVEV (reference sequence). The CDR3 length is 17 residues. The CDR3 loop is CASSEDPGGYSNQPQHF.

The chain uses TRBV12-3 or TRBV12-4 and TRBJ2-4; TCRdb's D gene call, TRBD2, goes unchecked for lack of DNA. This CDR3 is built from 16 residues. This CDR3 is CASSGSLGPAKNIQYF.

V usage is TRBV5-1 and J usage is TRBJ2-3. Germline V gene lookup returns CDR1 SGHRS and CDR2 YFSETQ. CDR3 length: 12 amino acids. CDR3 loop: CASSGSTDTQYF.

The chain is built from TRBV5-4 and TRBJ1-1; no DNA is available, so the TRBD1 call from TCRdb remains unchecked. Germline CDR1 SGHNT, CDR2 YYREEE (reference sequence). The CDR3 spans 15 residues. CDR3: CASSIDLTGGTEAFF.

J is TRBJ2-4 and V is TRBV27; absent DNA, TCRdb's TRBD1 call cannot be checked. Germline V lookup: CDR1 MNHEY, CDR2 SMNVEV (reference sequence). This CDR3 has 15 residues. The CDR3 is CASSLYRAGKNIQYF.

The chain is built from TRBV5-5 and TRBJ2-3; no DNA is available, so the TRBD1 call from TCRdb remains unchecked. This CDR3 has 16 residues. Per the germline V gene, CDR1 is SGHKS and CDR2 is YYEKEE (reference sequence). CDR3 sequence: CASSFRDRGFTDTQYF.

J is TRBJ2-2 and V is TRBV7-2; TCRdb's D call of TRBD1 is untestable without DNA. CDR3 size: 15 residues. Germline CDR1 and CDR2: SGHTA and FQGNSA. This CDR3 is CASSLVGGNTGELFF.

The J gene is TRBJ2-3, the V gene TRBV20-1; TCRdb outputs TRBD1, but without DNA this stays unchecked. Germline V lookup: CDR1 DFQATT, CDR2 SNEGSKA (reference sequence). The CDR3 has 13 amino acids. The CDR3 sequence is CSAREPGGDTQYF.